A single sample gave rise to the 13 T cell receptor beta chains below, sequenced in a study of shared clonotypes between healthy human individuals. Libraries were prepared by immunoSEQ multiplex PCR; TCRdb keeps only in-frame clonotypes and omits some of them. The table shows over a million clones, with approximately 98% occurring only once. Sequences were obtained from naive CD4+ T cells sorted from blood. Subset reported: CD45RA+ positively selected. Source of these receptors: a man aged 30 to 45 in good health.

V and J are TRBV30 and TRBJ2-4, with D tentatively TRBD1 (7 bases). V lost 2 bases to trimming and J lost 1 base, with 9 bases between them. The CDR3 is made up of 14 amino acids. CDR1 and CDR2 from the germline V gene are GTSNPN and SVGIG (reference sequence). This CDR3 is CAWSPGGAKNIQYF. As DNA, the CDR3 is TGTGCCTGGAGTCCAGGGGGGGCCAAAAACATTCAGTACTTC.

The chain links TRBV7-9 to TRBJ2-5; a possible D gene is TRBD2 (5 bases). CDR1 SEHNR and CDR2 FQNEAQ come from the germline V gene (reference sequence). Trimming removed 0 bases from V and 2 bases from J, with 7 bases in between. The CDR3 spans 14 residues. CDR3 protein: CASSLAGVQETQYF. The CDR3 DNA follows: TGTGCCAGCAGCTTAGCGGGAGTGCAAGAGACCCAGTACTTC.

With regard to this clone: At the DNA level, this CDR3 is encoded by other sequences in the same sample as well. This sequence joins TRBV19 and TRBJ1-5; D ambiguous. Germline CDR1 LNHDA, CDR2 SQIVND (reference sequence). The CDR3 consists of 13 residues. V lost 7 bases to trimming and J lost 0 bases, with 7 bases between them. The CDR3 region has the DNA TGTGCCAGTACCGAGTATAGCAATCAGCCCCAGCATTTT. Its protein product is CASTEYSNQPQHF.

This chain joins TRBV2 and TRBJ2-2; no clear D. V was trimmed by 10 bases and J by 2 bases, leaving 5 bases between them. The CDR3 has 11 residues. CDR1 is SNHLY and CDR2 is FYNNEI in the germline V gene. CDR3 in amino acids: CAILNTGELFF. DNA for the CDR3: TGTGCCATCCTAAACACCGGGGAGCTGTTTTTT. The full variable domain, completed using reference TRBV2 and TRBJ2-2, is EPEVTQTPSHQVTQMGQEVILRCVPISNHLYFYWYRQILGQKVEFLVSFYNNEISEKSEIFDDQFSVERPDGSNFTLKIRSTKLEDSAMYFCAILNTGELFFGEGSRLTVL.

The chain uses TRBV4-1 and TRBJ1-2, with D tentatively TRBD1 (5 bases). CDR1 and CDR2 from the germline V gene are MGHRA and YSYEKL. V was pared by 0 bases and J by 9 bases, with 17 bases between. This CDR3 spans 15 amino acids. This CDR3 reads CASSQDRSRVYSYTF. The CDR3 nucleotides are TGCGCCAGCAGCCAAGATCGGAGCAGGGTTTATAGCTACACCTTC.

The V and J genes are TRBV5-4 and TRBJ2-3; 7 bases line up with TRBD1. This CDR3 comprises 14 residues. J was trimmed by 0 bases and V by 4 bases; bases with no gene match: 2. Germline loops: CDR1 SGHNT, CDR2 YYREEE (reference sequence). The CDR3 DNA is TGTGCCAGCAGCCAGGGACAGAGCACAGATACGCAGTATTTT. It translates to CASSQGQSTDTQYF.

This sequence joins TRBV13 and TRBJ1-1, with D unresolved. Trimming stripped 3 bases from V and 8 bases from J, with 10 bases between. Germline-derived CDR1 and CDR2 are PRHDT and FYEKMQ (reference sequence). The CDR3 runs 12 residues. CDR3 loop: CASSFRRTEAFF. The CDR3 coding sequence is TGTGCCAGCAGCTTTAGGCGTACCGAAGCTTTCTTT.

V gene TRBV7-5 combines with J gene TRBJ2-7. TRBV7-5 is a documented pseudogene. This CDR3 is 16 amino acids long. CDR3 nucleotides: TGTGTCAGAAGCTTAGGGGAAAGGGGAGATCCCTACGAGCAGTACTTC. The encoded protein is CVRSLGERGDPYEQYF.

This chain links TRBV1 with TRBJ1-1; TRBD1 is taken as the D call from the table, unchecked against the DNA. TRBV1 is shown as a pseudogene. This CDR3 is built from 18 residues. In nucleotides, the CDR3 is TGCACCAGCAGCCAAGGCACACCCAGGCACACGTTACCCTTAGAAGCTTTCTTT. Encoded protein: CTSSQGTPRHTLPLEAFF.

The chain uses TRBV18 and TRBJ2-1, with unresolved D. The CDR3 consists of 15 residues. Germline V lookup: CDR1 KGHSH, CDR2 LQKENI. V dropped 3 bases and J dropped 4 bases, with 13 bases sitting between them. CDR3 sequence reads: CASSPLPARYNEQFF. The CDR3 DNA sequence: TGTGCCAGCTCACCGCTCCCAGCGAGGTACAATGAGCAGTTCTTC.

The chain links TRBV29-1 to TRBJ2-7, with 8 bases that match TRBD1. The CDR3 contains 14 residues. Per the germline V gene, CDR1 is SQVTM and CDR2 is ANQGSEA. V gave up 5 bases and J gave up 1 base; unmatched junction bases: 7. For the CDR3, the DNA is TGCAGCGTTTCCGGGACAGGTTCATCCTACGAGCAGTACTTC. Amino acids: CSVSGTGSSYEQYF.

The chain combines TRBV5-1 with TRBJ2-1, with 9 bases matching TRBD2. The CDR3 loop spans 14 amino acids. With 4 bases clipped from V and 6 bases from J, the junction kept 5 bases outside the gene matches. CDR1 is SGHRS, CDR2 YFSETQ, per germline. DNA of the CDR3: TGCGCCAGCAGCCCGAGACTAGCGGTCAATGAGCAGTTCTTC. It is translated as CASSPRLAVNEQFF. Full variable domain (missing parts from reference TRBV5-1 and TRBJ2-1): KAGVTQTPRYLIKTRGQQVTLSCSPISGHRSVSWYQQTPGQGLQFLFEYFSETQRNKGNFPGRFSGRQFSNSRSEMNVSTLELGDSALYLCASSPRLAVNEQFFGPGTRLTVL.

The V gene is TRBV7-2, the J gene TRBJ2-1, with D uncertain. Trimming pared 0 bases from V and 6 bases from J, leaving 6 bases between. This CDR3 comprises 13 residues. Looked up from germline, CDR1 is SGHTA and CDR2 is FQGNSA. The CDR3 here is CASSLAGSNEQFF. CDR3 nucleotides: TGTGCCAGCAGCTTAGCGGGATCCAATGAGCAGTTCTTC.